These 26 T cell receptor beta chains were sequenced from one sample in a study of T cell changes during pregnancy in multiple sclerosis (dated by TCRdb to about 2019). Receptors were amplified or captured by the immunoSEQ multiplex PCR assay. TCRdb's version of the immuneACCESS table is confined to in-frame rearrangements and falls short of the full clone set. An unresolved V gene accounts for under half of the shortfall where checked; the remainder is of unknown origin. Within this sample are roughly 70,000 clones, with roughly 92% of them counted one time only. Of the sample, roughly 2.8% is held by the ten largest clones. Specimen: peripheral blood, collected in the third trimester of pregnancy. These receptors all come from a female donor in good health, enrolled as a control in a pregnancy study.

The rearrangement uses TRBV18 and TRBJ1-1; a weak D match, TRBD1 (6 bases). Germline V CDR1 and CDR2: KGHSH, LQKENI. This CDR3 has 17 amino acids. Trimming removed 0 bases from V and 1 base from J, with 15 bases in between. The CDR3 here is CASSPPLYRDRNTEAFF. The CDR3 DNA is TGTGCCAGCTCACCACCGCTTTACAGGGACCGGAACACTGAAGCTTTCTTT.

This chain links TRBV30 with TRBJ1-1; no clear D. The CDR3 consists of 12 residues. V gave up 1 base and J gave up 2 bases, with 5 bases separating them. CDR1 is GTSNPN, CDR2 SVGIG, per germline (reference sequence). The CDR3: CAWSGGNTEAFF. CDR3 coding DNA: TGTGCCTGGAGTGGAGGTAACACTGAAGCTTTCTTT.

The rearrangement uses TRBV28 and TRBJ2-7, with TRBD1 matching over 11 bases. With 6 bases clipped from V and 6 bases from J, the junction kept 7 bases outside the gene matches. This CDR3 has 14 residues. Germline lookup yields CDR1 MDHEN and CDR2 SYDVKM. CDR3 region: CASSAPGQGGEQYF. CDR3 coding DNA: TGTGCCAGCAGCGCGCCGGGACAGGGGGGCGAGCAGTACTTC.

The gene calls are TRBV6-6 and TRBJ1-1; a possible D gene is TRBD1 (6 bases). The V and J ends lost 8 bases and 4 bases respectively, with 11 bases between them. Germline CDR1 reads MNHNY; CDR2 reads SVGAGI (reference sequence). The CDR3 is 12 amino acids. The CDR3 region has the DNA TGTGCCAGCTACAGGGTCGGCACTGAAGCTTTCTTT. This gives the protein CASYRVGTEAFF.

The chain joins TRBV19 to TRBJ2-1; TRBD1 agrees at 7 bases. CDR3 length: 16 residues. Losses at the gene ends were 6 bases for V and 2 bases for J; bases not matched to a gene: 10. In germline, CDR1 is LNHDA, CDR2 SQIVND (reference sequence). CDR3 DNA: TGTGCCAGTAGCGACGTGACAGGGCGGGCCTACAATGAGCAGTTCTTC. Translating gives CASSDVTGRAYNEQFF.

This clone was detected once. The CDR3 spells CSVEAGRAYGYTF. The CDR3, as DNA: TGCAGCGTTGAAGCCGGCAGGGCTTATGGCTACACCTTC. The rearrangement uses TRBV29-1 and TRBJ1-2; weak D call: TRBD1 (5 bases). The CDR3 extends over 13 amino acids. V lost 1 base, J lost 5 bases, and 11 bases lay in between. CDR1 SQVTM and CDR2 ANQGSEA come from the germline V gene.

The J gene is TRBJ2-2, the V gene TRBV28, with D perhaps TRBD2 (6 bases). This CDR3 has 15 amino acids. The V gene lost 6 bases and the J gene lost 1 base, with 12 bases spanning the gap. Germline CDR1 is MDHEN and CDR2 is SYDVKM. The CDR3 sequence is CASSAGLLNTGELFF. The DNA of the CDR3 is TGTGCCAGCAGCGCGGGACTTCTGAACACCGGGGAGCTGTTTTTT.

The V and J genes are TRBV4-1 and TRBJ1-5, with 9 bases lining up with TRBD1. With 0 bases clipped from V and 7 bases from J, the junction kept 10 bases outside the gene matches. Germline V gives CDR1 MGHRA, CDR2 YSYEKL. This CDR3 contains 17 residues. In nucleotides, the CDR3 is TGCGCCAGCAGCCAAGATCCGACAGGGGGAGGTTACCAGCCCCAGCATTTT. Encoded protein: CASSQDPTGGGYQPQHF.

The V and J genes are TRBV4-3 and TRBJ2-2; TRBD2 agrees at 10 bases. The V gene's germline CDR1 is LGHNA and CDR2 YSLEER. V lost 1 base to trimming and J lost 4 bases; unmatched junction nucleotides: 0. The CDR3 extends over 15 amino acids. The CDR3 protein is CASSQGTSGTGELFF. CDR3 nucleotide sequence: TGCGCCAGCAGCCAAGGGACTAGCGGCACCGGGGAGCTGTTTTTT.

The CDR3 here is CASSQDDNQNTEAFF. CDR3 in DNA: TGCGCCAGCAGCCAAGATGACAACCAGAACACTGAAGCTTTCTTT. The chain couples TRBV4-1 to TRBJ1-1; no definite D call. CDR3 length: 15 residues. The V gene lost 0 bases and the J gene lost 1 base, with 9 bases spanning the gap. The germline V gene has CDR1 MGHRA and CDR2 YSYEKL.

This sequence joins TRBV15 and TRBJ2-1; TRBD1 matches at 7 bases. CDR3 length: 16 amino acids. From germline, CDR1 is LNHNV and CDR2 YYDKDF (reference sequence). V was clipped by 0 bases and J by 3 bases; unmatched bases: 5. CDR3 nucleotides: TGTGCCACCAGCAGAGATCCCGCAGGGGGCTACAATGAGCAGTTCTTC. Protein product: CATSRDPAGGYNEQFF.

The chain joins TRBV27 to TRBJ2-1; the match to TRBD2 covers 11 bases. Germline CDR1 is MNHEY and CDR2 is SMNVEV (reference sequence). J gave up 0 bases and V 6 bases, and 4 bases lay outside the gene matches. This CDR3 region has 16 residues. In nucleotides, the CDR3 is TGTGCCAGCAGCCCTCTAGCGGGGGGCTCCTACAATGAGCAGTTCTTC. Its translation is CASSPLAGGSYNEQFF.

The rearrangement links TRBV4-3 to TRBJ2-1; TRBD2 matches 12 bases. Germline V CDR1 and CDR2: LGHNA, YSLEER. The CDR3 extends over 18 amino acids. Unmatched junction bases numbered 8, after V lost 2 bases and J lost 3 bases. The CDR3 protein is CASSQNSGLAGYYNEQFF. CDR3 coding DNA: TGCGCCAGCAGCCAAAATTCGGGACTAGCGGGCTACTACAATGAGCAGTTCTTC.

The rearrangement links TRBV14 to TRBJ1-1; the D is unclear. Trimming removed 2 bases from V and 6 bases from J, with 13 bases in between. The germline CDR1 and CDR2 sequences are SGHDN and FVKESK. The CDR3 contains 14 residues. The CDR3 sequence is CASSQNRGLSEAFF. DNA for the CDR3: TGTGCCAGCAGCCAAAATAGAGGGCTCTCTGAAGCTTTCTTT.

The genes are TRBV4-1 and TRBJ2-7; TRBD2 agrees at 8 bases. The CDR3 spans 15 residues. Germline V lookup: CDR1 MGHRA, CDR2 YSYEKL. V was pared by 3 bases and J by 3 bases, with 7 bases of the junction left unmatched. CDR3 residues: CASSQDTGTSYEQYF. The CDR3 DNA is TGCGCCAGCAGCCAGGACACCGGGACTAGCTACGAGCAGTACTTC.

J is TRBJ1-3 and V is TRBV28; 11 positions match TRBD1. The CDR3 has 14 amino acids. Losses at the gene ends were 6 bases for V and 5 bases for J; bases not matched to a gene: 3. Per the germline V gene, CDR1 is MDHEN and CDR2 is SYDVKM. The CDR3 region is CASSGQGARNTIYF. CDR3 in DNA: TGTGCCAGCAGCGGACAGGGGGCGAGAAACACCATATATTTT.

This chain joins TRBV28 and TRBJ1-2; 9 positions match TRBD1. The CDR3 is made up of 16 amino acids. The ends lost 3 bases at V and 2 bases at J; junction bases unmatched: 7. Germline V CDR1 and CDR2: MDHEN, SYDVKM. As DNA, the CDR3 is TGTGCCAGCAGTTTCCCCAAACAGGGGGCAAACTATGGCTACACCTTC. Translating gives CASSFPKQGANYGYTF.

V and J are TRBV7-8 and TRBJ2-7; a weak D match, TRBD2 (6 bases). Germline V lookup: CDR1 SGHVS, CDR2 FQNEAQ. The CDR3 length is 15 residues. Trimming removed 4 bases from V and 4 bases from J, with 17 bases in between. CDR3 bases: TGTGCCAGCAGCTCCAGCGCCGGGGGACGGTACGAGCAGTACTTC. It specifies CASSSSAGGRYEQYF.

The genes are TRBV7-2 and TRBJ2-4; D is ambiguous. Germline V gene lookup returns CDR1 SGHTA and CDR2 FQGNSA. The CDR3 contains 13 residues. Trimming removed 5 bases from V and 5 bases from J, with 10 bases in between. CDR3 nucleotides: TGTGCCAGCAGCCAGGTTTATGAAAACATTCAGTACTTC. This gives the protein CASSQVYENIQYF. Complete variable domain (other parts from reference TRBV7-2 and TRBJ2-4): GAGVSQSPSNKVTEKGKDVELRCDPISGHTALYWYRQSLGQGLEFLIYFQGNSAPDKSGLPSDRFSAERTGGSVSTLTIQRTQQEDSAVYLCASSQVYENIQYFGAGTRLSVL.

The V call is TRBV2, the J call TRBJ2-1; 12 nucleotides match TRBD2. The CDR3 has 17 residues. The V gene's germline CDR1 is SNHLY and CDR2 FYNNEI. V gave up 8 bases and J gave up 0 bases; unmatched junction bases: 8. The CDR3 nucleotides read TGTGCCAGCCTAGGACTAGCGGGATTCGGCTCCTACAATGAGCAGTTCTTC. Translation: CASLGLAGFGSYNEQFF.

The chain joins TRBV7-2 to TRBJ2-2, with D perhaps TRBD1 (6 bases). The V gene lost 1 base and the J gene lost 4 bases, with 10 bases spanning the gap. Germline V gene lookup returns CDR1 SGHTA and CDR2 FQGNSA. This CDR3 is 15 amino acids long. The CDR3 sequence: CASSLGQGITGELFF. The DNA of the CDR3 is TGTGCCAGCAGCTTAGGGCAGGGGATCACCGGGGAGCTGTTTTTT.

The chain has TRBV6-1 and TRBJ2-3, with D possibly TRBD2 on 5 matching bases. Germline V gene data show CDR1 as MNHNS and CDR2 as SASEGT. The V and J ends lost 11 bases and 3 bases respectively, with 18 bases between them. CDR3 length equals 14 residues. As DNA, the CDR3 is TGTGCCTCTACTACCGGGATCCTAACAGATACGCAGTATTTT. This sequence encodes CASTTGILTDTQYF.

The gene calls are TRBV7-2 and TRBJ1-2, with D unresolved. The CDR3 loop spans 14 amino acids. The V gene's germline CDR1 is SGHTA and CDR2 FQGNSA. V was pared by 1 base and J by 5 bases, with 11 bases between. CDR3 in DNA: TGTGCCAGCAGCTTAGTGGTCAAGGAGTATGGCTACACCTTC. Amino acids: CASSLVVKEYGYTF.

V usage is TRBV27 and J usage is TRBJ2-7; 9 bases match TRBD1. Trimming cost V 3 bases and J 5 bases; bases outside gene matches: 8. Looked up from germline, CDR1 is MNHEY and CDR2 is SMNVEV (reference sequence). This CDR3 spans 15 amino acids. Here the CDR3 reads CASSLEGTGNDEQYF. The DNA of the CDR3 is TGTGCCAGCAGTTTGGAGGGGACAGGGAACGACGAGCAGTACTTC.

The CDR3 region is CASSQDHLWASGYEQFF. CDR3 sequence (DNA): TGCGCCAGCAGCCAAGATCATCTTTGGGCCTCGGGGTATGAGCAGTTCTTC. This chain links TRBV4-1 with TRBJ2-1, with TRBD2 as a possible D gene (5 bases). The CDR3 extends over 17 amino acids. V was pared by 0 bases and J by 8 bases, with 20 bases between. Per the germline V gene, CDR1 is MGHRA and CDR2 is YSYEKL.

The chain is built from TRBV29-1 and TRBJ1-1; 9 bases agree with TRBD1. J gave up 1 base and V 6 bases, and 9 bases lay outside the gene matches. Per the germline V gene, CDR1 is SQVTM and CDR2 is ANQGSEA. This CDR3 has 15 amino acids. The CDR3 region is CSVGRDRDSNTEAFF. CDR3 nucleotide sequence: TGCAGCGTCGGAAGGGACAGGGATTCGAACACTGAAGCTTTCTTT.